Detailed here is one TCR beta chain. The antigen remains unidentified. Listed TCR primers, together with previously described methods, were used for the bulk TCR libraries. TCRdb redid the calling of the PCR reads with MiXCR, one entry per CDR3 protein. The table has about 100,000 distinct CDR3 sequences, roughly a third seen once; the top ten hold about 4.2%. A CD8+CD4-CCR7+CD45RA+ phenotype served as the sorting definition for naive CD8 T cells. This record belongs to a study of molecular identifiers for immune sequencing clone quantification. The study, taken as a whole, reports: It was shown that clones above 20 RNA copies held over 99% of effector molecules, but under 1% in naive cells.

The receptor's source is a human donor in good health. Some libraries in this study had Jurkat cell RNA spiked in. What was sequenced was naive CD8+ T cells from blood, with Jurkat cell RNA spiked in. Subset meaning: FACS-sorted CD8+CD4-CCR7+CD45RA+ naive T cells.

The DNA for the CDR3 is TGTGCCAGCAGTTTAATGAGTGACAGGGGTACAGATACGCAGTATTTT. Translating gives CASSLMSDRGTDTQYF. The rearrangement links TRBV28 to TRBJ2-3; TRBD1 agrees at 8 bases. Germline trimming cut 2 bases from V and 3 bases from J; bases unmatched to any gene: 7. This CDR3 region has 16 residues. Germline V CDR1 and CDR2: MDHEN, SYDVKM.